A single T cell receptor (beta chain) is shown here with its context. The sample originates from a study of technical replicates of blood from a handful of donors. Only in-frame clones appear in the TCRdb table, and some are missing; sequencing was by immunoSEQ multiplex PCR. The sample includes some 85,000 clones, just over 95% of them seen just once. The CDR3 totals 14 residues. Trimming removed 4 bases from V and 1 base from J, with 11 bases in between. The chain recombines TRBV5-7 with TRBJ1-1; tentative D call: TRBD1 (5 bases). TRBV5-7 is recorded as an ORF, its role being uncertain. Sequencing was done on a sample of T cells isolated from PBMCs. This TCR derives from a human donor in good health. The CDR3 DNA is TGTGCCAGCAGCACAGGTGGTGGGAACACTGAAGCTTTCTTT. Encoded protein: CASSTGGGNTEAFF.